Below, one TCR beta chain is given with its context. The antigen remains undetermined. A much more abundant neighbour one base away suggests this may be a read error. The V gene's germline CDR1 is MNHNS and CDR2 SASEGT. CDR3 length equals 15 residues. Trimming took 5 bases from V and 0 from J, leaving 13 bases between them. The data originate from a study of tumor-infiltrating lymphocytes in primary liver carcinoma. Overall study: Stage T1-T3 N0M0 tumors measured roughly 4 to 11 cm at most. General study findings and limits: Significantly greater top-250-clone fractions characterized tumors relative to blood (p = 0.039).

Reverse transcription of around 500 ng total RNA with a constant-region primer produced TCR beta cDNA. Sequencing libraries for TCR beta derived from three nested multiplex PCR rounds that used slightly modified ARM-PCR. Running about 11 cycles apiece, the first two PCR rounds relied on TRBV1-TRBV30 forward primers together with a C-beta reverse primer. One entry per CDR3 protein results from TCRdb running MiXCR on the multiplex PCR reads. This repertoire shows almost 200,000 distinct CDR3 sequences, around three fifths found once; its top ten account for roughly 6.8%. The authors took blood RNA from unsorted whole blood and also extracted germline DNA. Patients showed chronic HBV infection and an absence of prior treatment.

The receptor was derived from a woman aged 55-69 years with primary liver carcinoma and hepatitis B virus infection. This chain links TRBV6-1 with TRBJ1-1; no clear D gene. The sequenced sample was peripheral blood. The DNA of the CDR3 is TGTGCCAGCAGTTTAAGGCGGGCAGTGAACACTGAAGCTTTCTTT. Amino acid sequence: CASSLRRAVNTEAFF.